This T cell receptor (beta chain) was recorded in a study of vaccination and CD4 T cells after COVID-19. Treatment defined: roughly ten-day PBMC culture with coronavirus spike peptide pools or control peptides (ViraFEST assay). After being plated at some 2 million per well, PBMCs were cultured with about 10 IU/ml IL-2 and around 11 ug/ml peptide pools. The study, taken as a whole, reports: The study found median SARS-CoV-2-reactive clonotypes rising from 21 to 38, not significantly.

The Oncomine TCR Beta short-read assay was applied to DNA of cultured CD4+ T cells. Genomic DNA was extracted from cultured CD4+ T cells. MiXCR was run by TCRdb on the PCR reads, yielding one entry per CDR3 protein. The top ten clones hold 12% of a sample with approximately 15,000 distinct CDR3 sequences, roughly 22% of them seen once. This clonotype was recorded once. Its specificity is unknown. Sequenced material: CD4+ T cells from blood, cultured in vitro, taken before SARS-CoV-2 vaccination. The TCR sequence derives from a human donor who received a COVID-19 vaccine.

The CDR3 here is CASSRTKGFVRTDTQYF. CDR3 DNA sequence: TGTGCCAGCAGTAGGACAAAGGGGTTCGTACGCACAGATACGCAGTATTTT. The V and J genes are TRBV5-6 and TRBJ2-3; possibly TRBD1 for D (5 bases). Trimming removed 5 bases at V and 1 base at J, with 20 bases between. Germline V CDR1 and CDR2: SGHDT, YYEEEE. The CDR3 covers 17 residues. Full variable domain (outside the CDR3, taken from reference TRBV5-6 and TRBJ2-3): DAGVTQSPTHLIKTRGQQVTLRCSPKSGHDTVSWYQQALGQGPQFIFQYYEEEERQRGNFPDRFSGHQFPNYSSELNVNALLLGDSALYLCASSRTKGFVRTDTQYFGPGTRLTVL.